Each of the 29 T cell receptor beta chains below was sequenced from the same sample in a study of T cell repertoires in aging, cancer and after chemotherapy. TCR beta rearrangements were amplified from peripheral blood genomic DNA. Rearranged V-D-J TRB sequences were amplified with a mixed TRB-A/B primer pool. One entry per CDR3 protein results from TCRdb running MiXCR on the multiplex PCR reads. This sample has around 6,000 distinct CDR3 sequences, with around 38% found just once. Sequenced: blood. The receptors here all came from a human donor in good health.

This clonotype was counted between two and nine times. The rearrangement links TRBV29-1 to TRBJ2-6, with D perhaps assigned TRBD1 or TRBD2 (5 bases each). The CDR3 is 17 amino acids. Deletions cut 4 bases from V and 0 bases from J, with 16 bases between. Per germline, CDR1 SQVTM and CDR2 ANQGSEA. This CDR3 reads CSVVLGDRSSGANVLTF. CDR3 DNA sequence: TGCAGCGTTGTGCTAGGGGACCGAAGCTCTGGGGCCAACGTCCTGACTTTC.

The chain recombines TRBV7-2 with TRBJ1-2; D ambiguous. Germline V gene sequence: CDR1 SGHTA, CDR2 FQGNSA. V was pared by 1 base and J by 7 bases, with 7 bases between. The length of the CDR3 is 12 residues. The CDR3 coding sequence is TGTGCCAGCAGCTTAGAGGTCAGTGGCTACACCTTC. This codes for CASSLEVSGYTF.

This clonotype turned up a few times. V is TRBV13 and J is TRBJ2-1; no reliable D call. Germline V CDR1 and CDR2: PRHDT, FYEKMQ (reference sequence). Trimming removed 6 bases from V and 9 bases from J, with 18 bases in between. This CDR3 spans 14 amino acids. The CDR3: CASSQSGWGFEQFF. The CDR3, as DNA: TGTGCCAGCAGTCAATCGGGTTGGGGTTTTGAGCAGTTCTTC.

The chain uses TRBV6-1 and TRBJ2-1; 15 bases are a match to TRBD2. With 2 bases clipped from V and 7 bases from J, the junction kept 3 bases outside the gene matches. This CDR3 region has 16 residues. CDR1 and CDR2 from the germline V gene are MNHNS and SASEGT. DNA of the CDR3: TGTGCCAGCAGTGAATGGGGGACTAGCGGGAGGAATGAGCAGTTCTTC. The encoded protein is CASSEWGTSGRNEQFF.

In its sample, this clonotype was seen a few times. The chain links TRBV19 to TRBJ1-6; a weak D match, TRBD1 (5 bases). The V gene lost 3 bases and the J gene lost 0 bases, with 12 bases spanning the gap. This CDR3 spans 17 amino acids. Germline-derived CDR1 and CDR2 are LNHDA and SQIVND (reference sequence). The CDR3 nucleotides read TGTGCCAGTAGTATCGGCGGGGGGAGCTCCTATAATTCACCCCTCCACTTT. Translating gives CASSIGGGSSYNSPLHF.

V is TRBV7-9 and J is TRBJ1-5; no reliable D call. CDR1 SEHNR and CDR2 FQNEAQ come from the germline V gene (reference sequence). V shed 3 bases and J shed 5 bases, with 11 bases lying between them. This CDR3 contains 14 residues. The CDR3 is CASSFLAGYQPQHF. DNA of the CDR3: TGTGCCAGCAGCTTCCTGGCAGGCTATCAGCCCCAGCATTTT.

The chain recombines TRBV15 with TRBJ1-2, with 7 bases aligning to TRBD1. The CDR3 contains 13 residues. The germline gives CDR1 LNHNV, CDR2 YYDKDF (reference sequence). Trimming at V came to 4 bases and at J to 4 bases, leaving 3 bases not matched to a gene. This CDR3 is CATSKDRSYGYTF. CDR3 DNA: TGTGCCACCAGCAAGGACAGGAGCTATGGCTACACCTTC.

The chain combines TRBV7-9 with TRBJ1-1, with D tentatively TRBD1 (6 bases). The CDR3 spans 14 residues. Trimming stripped 5 bases from V and 3 bases from J, with 13 bases between. Germline CDR1 and CDR2: SEHNR and FQNEAQ (reference sequence). The CDR3 sequence: CASSRGSGDTEAFF. The CDR3, as DNA: TGTGCCAGCAGCAGGGGGTCTGGGGACACTGAAGCTTTCTTT.

The rearrangement links TRBV11-1 to TRBJ2-1; TRBD2 matches 14 bases. With 5 bases clipped from V and 10 bases from J, the junction kept 4 bases outside the gene matches. Per germline, CDR1 SGHAT and CDR2 FQDESV (reference sequence). CDR3 length equals 14 residues. The CDR3 region is CASSARTSGGEQFF. CDR3 DNA sequence: TGTGCCAGCAGCGCCAGGACTAGCGGGGGGGAGCAGTTCTTC.

This rearrangement joins TRBV5-6 to TRBJ1-5, with a tentative D call TRBD1 (6 bases). Germline V gene lookup returns CDR1 SGHDT and CDR2 YYEEEE. Deletions cut 2 bases from V and 5 bases from J, with 8 bases between. The CDR3 has 13 amino acids. As DNA, the CDR3 is TGTGCCAGCAGCTTAAGGGGGGATCAGCCCCAGCATTTT. Translation gives CASSLRGDQPQHF.

This clonotype was recorded once. The J gene is TRBJ2-1, the V gene TRBV5-6; 8 positions agree with TRBD2. The ends lost 4 bases at V and 7 bases at J; junction bases unmatched: 19. Germline lookup yields CDR1 SGHDT and CDR2 YYEEEE. The CDR3 is 18 amino acids. CDR3 in amino acids: CASSHHASERGLQNEQFF. The CDR3 DNA sequence: TGTGCCAGCAGCCATCACGCCTCGGAGCGGGGGCTACAGAATGAGCAGTTCTTC.

This clonotype is large (0.1 to 1%) by share. V gene TRBV15 combines with J gene TRBJ2-1; no firm D call. The CDR3 runs 11 residues. The V gene's germline CDR1 is LNHNV and CDR2 YYDKDF (reference sequence). Trimming removed 5 bases from V and 10 bases from J, with 9 bases in between. The CDR3 DNA follows: TGTGCCACCAGCCTCCGGACGGAGCAGTTCTTC. Residues: CATSLRTEQFF.

A word on this clonotype: The junction departs from the called germline gene at one end, perhaps through a read error. This chain links TRBV6-6 with TRBJ1-4; D is possibly TRBD1 (6 bases). CDR1 and CDR2 (germline): MNHNY, SVGAGI (reference sequence). This CDR3 has 14 amino acids. DNA of the CDR3: TGTGTCAGCAGTTCCCAGGGGATTAATGAAAAACTGTTTTTT. It is translated as CVSSSQGINEKLFF.

The chain couples TRBV10-3 to TRBJ2-2, with D tentatively TRBD1 (7 bases). The germline V gene has CDR1 ENHRY and CDR2 SYGVKD. The V end was cut by 0 bases, the J end by 4 bases, with 24 bases between. The CDR3 contains 20 residues. The CDR3 reads CAISESEGDRIYLSTGELFF. Written as DNA, the CDR3 is TGTGCCATCAGTGAGTCGGAGGGGGACAGAATCTACCTGAGCACCGGGGAGCTGTTTTTT.

This clonotype is medium-sized. This chain joins TRBV30 and TRBJ1-2; D unresolved. CDR3 length: 11 amino acids. Trimming pared 3 bases from V and 10 bases from J, leaving 12 bases between. Germline CDR1 reads GTSNPN; CDR2 reads SVGIG (reference sequence). The CDR3 reads CAWSGRPVYTF. The DNA for the CDR3 is TGTGCCTGGAGCGGGCGACCGGTCTACACCTTC. Looking up the rest from reference TRBV30 and TRBJ1-2 gives the full variable domain: SQTIHQWPATLVQPVGSPLSLECTVEGTSNPNLYWYRQAAGRGLQLLFYSVGIGQISSEVPQNLSASRPQDRQFILSSKKLLLSDSGFYLCAWSGRPVYTFGSGTRLTVV.

In its sample, this clonotype is medium-sized. This sequence joins TRBV10-3 and TRBJ2-3; no definite D call. The CDR3 sequence is 16 residues long. Trimming took off 0 bases at V and 2 bases at J, with 12 bases between the two ends. Germline V gives CDR1 ENHRY, CDR2 SYGVKD. CDR3 amino acids: CAISESNLGYTDTQYF. The CDR3 nucleotides read TGTGCCATCAGTGAGTCGAACTTGGGGTACACAGATACGCAGTATTTT.

The chain couples TRBV7-6 to TRBJ2-2; tentative D call: TRBD1 (6 bases). Trimming took off 5 bases at V and 3 bases at J, with 19 bases between the two ends. Germline V CDR1 and CDR2: SGHVS, FNYEAQ. The CDR3 is 17 amino acids. The DNA of the CDR3 is TGTGCCAGCAGCGTAGACAGGATAGTTGGGGACACCGGGGAGCTGTTTTTT. It translates to CASSVDRIVGDTGELFF. Complete variable domain (other parts from reference TRBV7-6 and TRBJ2-2): GAGVSQSPRYKVTKRGQDVALRCDPISGHVSLYWYRQALGQGPEFLTYFNYEAQQDKSGLPNDRFSAERPEGSISTLTIQRTEQRDSAMYRCASSVDRIVGDTGELFFGEGSRLTVL.

The chain joins TRBV6-5 to TRBJ1-2, with D maybe TRBD1 (5 bases). The ends were cut back, 6 bases at V and 0 bases at J, with 20 bases in the middle. CDR1 and CDR2 from the germline V gene are MNHEY and SVGAGI. The CDR3 covers 17 residues. CDR3 region: CASSDGTDWTTNYGYTF. The DNA for the CDR3 is TGTGCCAGCAGCGACGGGACGGACTGGACCACTAACTATGGCTACACCTTC.

V is TRBV11-1 and J is TRBJ2-7, with 8 nucleotides matching TRBD2. V dropped 0 bases and J dropped 5; count of bases not matched to a gene: 15. Looked up from germline, CDR1 is SGHAT and CDR2 is FQDESV (reference sequence). The CDR3 covers 18 residues. The CDR3 loop is CASSLASGRAQDPNEQYF. CDR3 DNA: TGTGCCAGCAGCTTAGCCAGCGGGAGAGCCCAAGACCCTAACGAGCAGTACTTC. The whole variable domain, filled in from reference TRBV11-1 and TRBJ2-7, reads EAEVAQSPRYKITEKSQAVAFWCDPISGHATLYWYRQILGQGPELLVQFQDESVVDDSQLPKDRFSAERLKGVDSTLKIQPAELGDSAMYLCASSLASGRAQDPNEQYFGPGTRLTVT.

This chain links TRBV15 with TRBJ2-1; TRBD2 matches at 7 bases. This CDR3 contains 15 residues. Germline V CDR1 and CDR2: LNHNV, YYDKDF (reference sequence). Trimming took 0 bases from V and 6 from J; bases not matched to a gene: 5. The CDR3 coding sequence is TGTGCCACCAGCAGAGATAGAGGCGGGAGCAATGAGCAGTTCTTC. Translated: CATSRDRGGSNEQFF. Supplemented by reference TRBV15 and TRBJ2-1, the full variable domain reads DAMVIQNPRYQVTQFGKPVTLSCSQTLNHNVMYWYQQKSSQAPKLLFHYYDKDFNNEADTPDNFQSRRPNTSFCFLDIRSPGLGDTAMYLCATSRDRGGSNEQFFGPGTRLTVL.

The chain joins TRBV19 to TRBJ2-5; 14 bases agree with TRBD2. Germline V CDR1 and CDR2: LNHDA, SQIVND (reference sequence). The CDR3 has 17 amino acids. V trimming: 5 bases; J trimming: 5 bases; junction bases outside the gene matches: 10. CDR3 bases: TGTGCCAGTAGTCCAGGGACTAGCGGGAGAAGAAGGGAGACCCAGTACTTC. It yields the protein CASSPGTSGRRRETQYF.

This clonotype qualifies as medium-sized. Germline is not matched at one junction end, which may reflect a read error. The chain couples TRBV5-4 to TRBJ2-2; D is perhaps TRBD1 or TRBD2 (5 bases each). The CDR3 consists of 15 residues. Germline V gene lookup returns CDR1 SGHNT and CDR2 YYREEE (reference sequence). DNA for the CDR3: TGTGCCAGCAGTCGGGACCAGACGAACACCGGGGAGATGTTTTTT. Protein product: CASSRDQTNTGEMFF.

The gene calls are TRBV5-4 and TRBJ2-5, with D perhaps TRBD1 or TRBD2 (5 bases each). The CDR3 has 16 amino acids. The V end was cut by 0 bases, the J end by 1 base, with 13 bases between. Germline V CDR1 and CDR2: SGHNT, YYREEE (reference sequence). CDR3 sequence (DNA): TGTGCCAGCAGCTTGGCCGAGGCAGGGACCCAAGAGACCCAGTACTTC. The encoded protein is CASSLAEAGTQETQYF.

This chain joins TRBV5-1 and TRBJ2-3, with 7 bases that match TRBD2. The germline CDR1 and CDR2 sequences are SGHRS and YFSETQ. Losses at the gene ends were 3 bases for V and 1 base for J; bases not matched to a gene: 2. The length of the CDR3 is 14 residues. The CDR3 DNA reads as TGCGCCAGCAGCTCGGGAGGCCGCACAGATACGCAGTATTTT. This translates into CASSSGGRTDTQYF.

J is TRBJ1-5 and V is TRBV28; D perhaps matches TRBD1 (5 bases). V was cut by 5 bases and J by 0 bases, with 11 bases left in between. Germline V CDR1 and CDR2: MDHEN, SYDVKM. CDR3 length: 15 residues. The DNA for the CDR3 is TGTGCCAGCAGTATAGGGGACTTTAGCAATCAGCCCCAGCATTTT. Translation gives CASSIGDFSNQPQHF.

This chain uses TRBV27 with TRBJ2-7; no clear D gene. CDR1 and CDR2 from the germline V gene are MNHEY and SMNVEV (reference sequence). The CDR3 extends over 11 amino acids. Trimming left V 2 bases short and J 3 bases short, with 2 bases between. The DNA of the CDR3 is TGTGCCAGCAGTTTAGGCTACGAGCAGTACTTC. It specifies CASSLGYEQYF.

This clonotype was observed a handful of times. V is TRBV12-3 or TRBV12-4 and J is TRBJ1-3; D call uncertain. With 2 bases removed from V and 2 bases from J, the gap between germline ends came to 4 bases. CDR3 length: 13 amino acids. The CDR3 sequence: CASSLRAGNTIYF. In DNA, the CDR3 is TGTGCCAGCAGTTTAAGGGCTGGAAACACCATATATTTT.

The chain recombines TRBV6-1 with TRBJ1-4; 7 bases are a match to TRBD1. V lost 4 bases, J lost 5 bases, and 4 bases stayed unmatched. Germline V lookup: CDR1 MNHNS, CDR2 SASEGT. There are 14 residues in the CDR3. In DNA, the CDR3 is TGTGCCAGCAGTGGCCGACAGGGCAATGAAAAACTGTTTTTT. This translates into CASSGRQGNEKLFF.

This chain uses TRBV6-2 or TRBV6-3 with TRBJ2-3; 7 bases agree with TRBD1. V lost 5 bases, J lost 0 bases, and 8 bases stayed unmatched. Germline V gene data show CDR1 as MNHEY and CDR2 as SVGEGT. The length of the CDR3 is 16 residues. CDR3: CASSPYGTASTDTQYF. The CDR3 nucleotides read TGTGCCAGCAGTCCTTACGGGACAGCTAGCACAGATACGCAGTATTTT.